The clone carrying this T cell receptor (beta chain) appeared once. Its antigen is unknown. Trimming stripped 3 bases from V and 8 bases from J, with 7 bases between. The length of the CDR3 is 11 residues. Looked up from germline, CDR1 is SNHLY and CDR2 is FYNNEI. Naive-designated CD8 cells lacked CD45RO, were positively enriched for CCR7, and omitted terminally differentiated effector memory CD45RA+ cells. This sample is part of a study of shared clonotypes between healthy human individuals. Study-level information: Each donor had three CD4 naive, three CD4 memory, two CD8 naive and one CD8 memory plate.

Each subset's genomic DNA was split evenly across several immunoSEQ plates. Generated by immunoSEQ multiplex PCR, the TCRdb table keeps only in-frame clones and is missing some. The sample consists of millions of clones, around 96% of them appearing once. Findings and limits, study-wide: The study generally estimated greater richness for naive than memory subsets.

The sequenced material came from naive CD8+ T cells sorted from blood. The TCR originated in a man aged 18-30 years in good health. The rearrangement uses TRBV2 and TRBJ1-1; unclear D gene. The CDR3 protein is CASSDSLEAFF. The CDR3 bases are TGTGCCAGCAGTGACAGCCTCGAAGCTTTCTTT.